This T cell receptor (beta chain) was observed in a study of OX40 agonist ivuxolimab in advanced cancers. General observations from the study: Circulating CD4+ and CD8+ T cells showed clonal expansion by week 6 at 0.1 to 3.0 mg/kg.

Assay used: immunoSEQ multiplex PCR; TCRdb lists only in-frame clones, some missing. The table includes about 62,000 clones, 80% to 95% detected once. In regard to this clone: Its antigen is unknown.

The receptor comes from an adult with an advanced solid tumor such as melanoma, head and neck, liver or kidney cancer. The input for sequencing was CD4+ or CD8+ T cells sorted from blood, taken in a trial of the OX40 agonist ivuxolimab.

The CDR3 here is CASSEAWAGGTEAFF. CDR3 coding DNA: TGTGCCAGCAGTGAAGCGTGGGCAGGGGGGACTGAAGCTTTCTTT. The rearrangement joins TRBV6-1 to TRBJ1-1; the match to TRBD1 covers 7 bases. Germline V lookup: CDR1 MNHNS, CDR2 SASEGT. This CDR3 has 15 residues. V lost 0 bases, J lost 5 bases, and 6 bases stayed unmatched.